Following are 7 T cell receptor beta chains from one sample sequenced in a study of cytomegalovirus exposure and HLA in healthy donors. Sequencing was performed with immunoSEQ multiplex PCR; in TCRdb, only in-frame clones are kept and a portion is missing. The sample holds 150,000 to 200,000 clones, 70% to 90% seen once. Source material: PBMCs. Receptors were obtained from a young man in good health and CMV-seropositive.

The CDR3 region has the DNA TGTGCTAGTGGGCCCGAAGGGACAGGGGATCGGAGCTACACCTTC. This translates into CASGPEGTGDRSYTF. The chain uses TRBV12-5 and TRBJ1-2; 10 bases line up with TRBD1. Trimming took 6 bases from V and 9 from J; bases not matched to a gene: 13. CDR3 length equals 15 residues. Germline V gene lookup returns CDR1 LGHNT and CDR2 FRNRAP.

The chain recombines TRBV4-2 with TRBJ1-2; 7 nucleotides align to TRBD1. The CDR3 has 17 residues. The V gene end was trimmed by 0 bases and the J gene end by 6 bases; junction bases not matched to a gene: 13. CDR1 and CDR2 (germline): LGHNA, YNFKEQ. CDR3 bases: TGTGCCAGCAGCCAAGATCCGAACCGACAGGGTGGGGATGGCTACACCTTC. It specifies CASSQDPNRQGGDGYTF.

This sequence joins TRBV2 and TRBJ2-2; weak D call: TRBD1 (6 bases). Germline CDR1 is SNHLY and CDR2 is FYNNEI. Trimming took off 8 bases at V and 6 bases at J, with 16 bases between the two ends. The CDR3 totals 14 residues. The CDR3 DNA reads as TGTGCCAGCGGGACACCGGAACGGTCCGGGGAGCTGTTTTTT. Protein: CASGTPERSGELFF. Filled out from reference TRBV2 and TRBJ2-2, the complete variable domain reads EPEVTQTPSHQVTQMGQEVILRCVPISNHLYFYWYRQILGQKVEFLVSFYNNEISEKSEIFDDQFSVERPDGSNFTLKIRSTKLEDSAMYFCASGTPERSGELFFGEGSRLTVL.

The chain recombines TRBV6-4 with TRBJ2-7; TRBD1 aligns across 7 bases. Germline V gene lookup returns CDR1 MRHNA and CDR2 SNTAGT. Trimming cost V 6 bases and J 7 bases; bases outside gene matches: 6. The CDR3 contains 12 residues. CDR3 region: CASRAQGWEQYF. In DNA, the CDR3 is TGTGCCAGCAGGGCACAGGGGTGGGAGCAGTACTTC.

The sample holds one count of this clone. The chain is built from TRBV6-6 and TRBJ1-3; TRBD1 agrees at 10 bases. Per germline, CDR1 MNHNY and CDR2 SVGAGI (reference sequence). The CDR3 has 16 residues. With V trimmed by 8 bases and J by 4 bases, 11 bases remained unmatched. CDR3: CASGAPGTGAGNTIYF. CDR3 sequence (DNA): TGTGCCAGCGGCGCCCCCGGGACAGGGGCGGGAAACACCATATATTTT.

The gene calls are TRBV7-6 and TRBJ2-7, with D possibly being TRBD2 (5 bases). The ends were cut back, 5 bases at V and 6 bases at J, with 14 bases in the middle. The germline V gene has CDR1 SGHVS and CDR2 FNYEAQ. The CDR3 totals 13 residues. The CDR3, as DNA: TGTGCCAGCAGCCTTAAAAAAGGAGGCGAGCAGTACTTC. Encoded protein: CASSLKKGGEQYF.

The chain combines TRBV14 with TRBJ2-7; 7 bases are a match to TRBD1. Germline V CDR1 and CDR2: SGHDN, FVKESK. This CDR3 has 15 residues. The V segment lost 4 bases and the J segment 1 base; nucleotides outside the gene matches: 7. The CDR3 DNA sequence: TGTGCCAGCAGCCCTCCCGGGACAGCATCCTACGAGCAGTACTTC. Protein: CASSPPGTASYEQYF.